Listed below are T cell receptor beta chains from one sample, sequenced in a study of CD8 T cells in ankylosing spondylitis. One entry per CDR3 protein results from TCRdb running MiXCR on the 5' RACE reads. Altogether fewer than 250,000 distinct CDR3 sequences are present, under 12% being singletons, with the ten largest covering about 19%. Sequencing was carried out using blood, either unsorted or a sorted T cell fraction (not recorded which). The receptors were gathered from a male donor with ankylosing spondylitis or in good health (not recorded which). The CDR3 runs from the conserved cysteine through the conserved F or W. A D gene is named only where the DNA matches it firmly. Rows give clone size only sometimes, using once, few, many, or a class for an expanded clone.

j_gene,v_gene,d_gene,abundance,CDR3aa,CDR3nt
TRBJ2-5,TRBV3-1,TRBD2,few,CASSQDLASGQETQYF,TGTGCCAGCAGCCAAGACCTAGCTAGCGGCCAAGAGACCCAGTACTTC
TRBJ2-2,TRBV9,TRBD1,many,CASSDYRGVTGELFF,TGTGCCAGCAGCGATTACAGGGGGGTCACCGGGGAGCTGTTTTTT
TRBJ2-2,TRBV5-1,NA,NA,CASSLVRATGELFF,TGCGCCAGCAGCTTGGTTAGGGCCACCGGGGAGCTGTTTTTT
TRBJ2-3,TRBV28,TRBD1,many,CASSTTGGKTDTQYF,TGTGCCAGTTCGACAACAGGGGGGAAAACAGATACGCAGTATTTT
TRBJ1-1,TRBV20-1,NA,NA,CSARENRRAFF,TGCAGTGCCCGAGAGAATCGGAGGGCTTTCTTT
TRBJ2-7,TRBV30,TRBD1,NA,CAWRDRGTYEQYF,TGTGCCTGGAGGGACAGGGGGACCTACGAGCAGTACTTC
TRBJ2-1,TRBV15,NA,NA,CATSPLGAAALSSYNEQFF,TGTGCCACCAGCCCCCTAGGAGCGGCCGCTTTGAGCTCCTACAATGAGCAGTTCTTC
TRBJ2-5,TRBV7-8,TRBD2,NA,CASSLAGLARETQYF,TGTGCCAGCAGCTTGGCGGGACTAGCTCGGGAGACCCAGTACTTC
TRBJ1-1,TRBV20-1,TRBD1,many,CSARDLLTGTAVEAFF,TGCAGTGCTAGAGACCTCCTTACGGGGACAGCCGTTGAAGCTTTCTTT
TRBJ2-3,TRBV7-3,NA,many,CASSPPTRDTQYF,TGTGCCAGCAGCCCACCCACTAGAGATACGCAGTATTTT
TRBJ2-1,TRBV9,NA,NA,CASSFGFRDEQFF,TGTGCCAGCAGCTTTGGGTTCCGGGATGAGCAGTTCTTC
TRBJ1-1,TRBV20-1,NA,many,CSARPSGRIDTEAFF,TGCAGTGCTAGACCCTCCGGGCGTATAGACACTGAAGCTTTCTTT
TRBJ2-2,TRBV5-1,TRBD1,many,CASSFGQVPGELFF,TGCGCCAGCAGCTTTGGACAGGTCCCCGGGGAGCTGTTTTTT
TRBJ1-5,TRBV5-1,TRBD1,many,CASSLTGDVNQPQHF,TGCGCCAGCAGCTTGACAGGGGACGTGAATCAGCCCCAGCATTTT
TRBJ2-2,TRBV7-8,NA,NA,CASSGQRGPVILNTGELFF,TGTGCCAGCAGCGGACAGCGGGGACCCGTCATTTTAAACACCGGGGAGCTGTTTTTT
TRBJ1-5,TRBV29-1,NA,NA,CSVGGFNQPQHF,TGCAGCGTTGGCGGGTTTAATCAGCCCCAGCATTTT
TRBJ2-1,TRBV7-2,NA,NA,CASSPTGYEQFF,TGTGCCAGCAGTCCAACAGGGTATGAGCAGTTCTTC
TRBJ2-1,TRBV7-9,NA,many,CASSLLNEQFF,TGTGCCAGCAGCTTATTAAACGAGCAGTTCTTC
TRBJ2-3,TRBV12-3/TRBV12-4,TRBD2,few,CASRASGGRTDTQYF,TGTGCCAGCAGGGCTAGCGGGGGCCGCACAGATACGCAGTATTTT
TRBJ1-5,TRBV5-1,NA,few,CASTQSGGQPQHF,TGCGCCAGCACCCAAAGTGGTGGCCAGCCCCAGCATTTT
TRBJ1-5,TRBV6-2/TRBV6-3,TRBD1,many,CASSGQGQSNQPQHF,TGTGCCAGCAGCGGACAGGGTCAGAGCAATCAGCCCCAGCATTTT
TRBJ1-2,TRBV2,TRBD1,once,CASRAGQGRVNYGYSF,TGTGCCAGCAGGGCTGGACAGGGCCGAGTTAACTATGGCTACTCCTTC
TRBJ1-3,TRBV7-8,NA,NA,CASSPGPGNTIYF,TGTGCCAGCAGCCCGGGGCCTGGAAACACCATATATTTT